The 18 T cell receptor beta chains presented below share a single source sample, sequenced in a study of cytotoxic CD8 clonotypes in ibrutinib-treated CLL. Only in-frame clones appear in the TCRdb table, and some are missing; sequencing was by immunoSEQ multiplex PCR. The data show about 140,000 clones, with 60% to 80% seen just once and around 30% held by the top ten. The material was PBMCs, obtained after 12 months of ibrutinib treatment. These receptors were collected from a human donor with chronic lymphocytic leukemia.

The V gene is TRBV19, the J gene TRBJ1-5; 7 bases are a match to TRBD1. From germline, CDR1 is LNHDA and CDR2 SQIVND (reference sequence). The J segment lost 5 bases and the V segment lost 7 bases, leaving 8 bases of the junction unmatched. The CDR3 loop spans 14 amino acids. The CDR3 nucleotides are TGTGCCAGTATCGGGACAGCTTCTTATCAGCCCCAGCATTTT. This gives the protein CASIGTASYQPQHF.

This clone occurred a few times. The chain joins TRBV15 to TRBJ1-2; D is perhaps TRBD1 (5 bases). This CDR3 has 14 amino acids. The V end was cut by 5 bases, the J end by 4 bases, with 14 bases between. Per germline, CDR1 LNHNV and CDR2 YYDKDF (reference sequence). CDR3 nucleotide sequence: TGTGCCACCAGCGTCGGGGGAGGCGGCTATGGCTACACCTTC. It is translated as CATSVGGGGYGYTF. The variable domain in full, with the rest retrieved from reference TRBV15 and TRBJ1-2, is DAMVIQNPRYQVTQFGKPVTLSCSQTLNHNVMYWYQQKSSQAPKLLFHYYDKDFNNEADTPDNFQSRRPNTSFCFLDIRSPGLGDTAMYLCATSVGGGGYGYTFGSGTRLTVV.

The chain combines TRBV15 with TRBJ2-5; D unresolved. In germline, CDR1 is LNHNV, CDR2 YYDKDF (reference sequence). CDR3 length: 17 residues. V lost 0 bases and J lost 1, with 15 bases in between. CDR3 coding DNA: TGTGCCACCAGCAGAGATCTGGTAACGGACCGCCAAGAGACCCAGTACTTC. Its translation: CATSRDLVTDRQETQYF.

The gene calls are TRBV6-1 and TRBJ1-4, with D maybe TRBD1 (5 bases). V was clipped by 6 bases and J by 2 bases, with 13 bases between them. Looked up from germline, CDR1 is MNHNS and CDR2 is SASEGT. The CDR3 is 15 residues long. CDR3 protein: CASSPRELTNEKLFF. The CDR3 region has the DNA TGTGCCAGCAGCCCCAGGGAGTTGACTAATGAAAAACTGTTTTTT.

This CDR3 is CASSQEVWPGRINDEQYF. The CDR3 DNA is TGCGCCAGCAGCCAAGAGGTTTGGCCAGGGAGGATCAACGACGAGCAGTACTTC. The chain combines TRBV4-3 with TRBJ2-7, with a tentative D call TRBD2 (6 bases). Germline CDR1 and CDR2: LGHNA and YSLEER. The CDR3 extends over 18 amino acids. The V and J ends lost 0 bases and 5 bases respectively, with 23 bases between them.

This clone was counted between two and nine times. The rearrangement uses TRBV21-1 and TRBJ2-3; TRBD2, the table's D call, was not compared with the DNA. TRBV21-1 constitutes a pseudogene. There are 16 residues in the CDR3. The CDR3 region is CASSKDPGLDKRTQYF. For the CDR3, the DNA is TGTGCCAGCAGCAAAGACCCGGGACTAGACAAGCGTACGCAGTATTTT.

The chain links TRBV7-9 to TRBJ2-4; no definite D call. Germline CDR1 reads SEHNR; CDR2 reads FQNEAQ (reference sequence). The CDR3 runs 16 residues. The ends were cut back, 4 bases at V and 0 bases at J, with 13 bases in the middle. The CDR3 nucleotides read TGTGCCAGCAGCTCCAAGGGATCAGAAGCCAAAAACATTCAGTACTTC. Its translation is CASSSKGSEAKNIQYF. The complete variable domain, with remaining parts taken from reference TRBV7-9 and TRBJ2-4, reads DTGVSQNPRHKITKRGQNVTFRCDPISEHNRLYWYRQTLGQGPEFLTYFQNEAQLEKSRLLSDRFSAERPKGSFSTLEIQRTEQGDSAMYLCASSSKGSEAKNIQYFGAGTRLSVL.

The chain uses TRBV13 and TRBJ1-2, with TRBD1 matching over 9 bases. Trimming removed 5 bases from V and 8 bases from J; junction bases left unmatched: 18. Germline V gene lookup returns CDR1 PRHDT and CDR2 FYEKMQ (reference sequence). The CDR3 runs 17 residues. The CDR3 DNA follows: TGTGCCAGCAGCCAGGCAACAGGGGGCCCTTCCCTAGGCGGCTACACCTTC. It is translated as CASSQATGGPSLGGYTF.

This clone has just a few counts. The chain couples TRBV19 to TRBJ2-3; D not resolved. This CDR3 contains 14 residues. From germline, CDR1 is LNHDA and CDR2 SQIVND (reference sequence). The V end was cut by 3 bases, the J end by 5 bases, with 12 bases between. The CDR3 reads CASSIRGEGDTQYF. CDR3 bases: TGTGCCAGTAGTATTAGAGGTGAAGGAGATACGCAGTATTTT.

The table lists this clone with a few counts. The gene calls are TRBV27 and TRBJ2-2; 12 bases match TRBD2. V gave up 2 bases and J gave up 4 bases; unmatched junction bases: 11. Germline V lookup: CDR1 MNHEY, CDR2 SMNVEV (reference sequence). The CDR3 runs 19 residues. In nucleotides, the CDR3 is TGTGCCAGCAGTTTAAATCCGACTAGCGGGAGAGGTGGCACCGGGGAGCTGTTTTTT. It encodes CASSLNPTSGRGGTGELFF.

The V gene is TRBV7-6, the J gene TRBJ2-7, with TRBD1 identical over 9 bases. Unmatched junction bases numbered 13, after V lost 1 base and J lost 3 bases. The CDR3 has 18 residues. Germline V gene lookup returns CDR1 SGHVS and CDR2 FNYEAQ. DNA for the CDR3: TGTGCCAGCAGCTTAGTCCCGGGACAGGGAGGAGGGCTCTACGAGCAGTACTTC. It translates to CASSLVPGQGGGLYEQYF.

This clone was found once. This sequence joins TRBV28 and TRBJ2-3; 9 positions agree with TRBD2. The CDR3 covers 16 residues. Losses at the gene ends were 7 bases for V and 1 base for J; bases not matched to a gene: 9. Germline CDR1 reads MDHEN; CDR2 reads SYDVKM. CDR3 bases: TGTGCCAGCATAGGCGGGGGGGCTCCCCGCACAGATACGCAGTATTTT. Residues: CASIGGGAPRTDTQYF.

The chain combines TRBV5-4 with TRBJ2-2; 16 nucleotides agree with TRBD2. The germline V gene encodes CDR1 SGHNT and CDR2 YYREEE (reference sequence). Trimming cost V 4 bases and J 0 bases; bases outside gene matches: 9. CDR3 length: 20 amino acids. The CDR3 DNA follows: TGTGCCAGCAGCCCACCCCCCGGGACTAGCGGGGGGGCGAACACCGGGGAGCTGTTTTTT. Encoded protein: CASSPPPGTSGGANTGELFF.

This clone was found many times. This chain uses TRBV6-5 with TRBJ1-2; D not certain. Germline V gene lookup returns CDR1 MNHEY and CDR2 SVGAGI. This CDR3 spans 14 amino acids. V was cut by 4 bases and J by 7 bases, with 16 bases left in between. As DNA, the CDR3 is TGTGCCAGCAGTTTATCGTTTATGAGTTCTGGCTACACCTTC. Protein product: CASSLSFMSSGYTF.

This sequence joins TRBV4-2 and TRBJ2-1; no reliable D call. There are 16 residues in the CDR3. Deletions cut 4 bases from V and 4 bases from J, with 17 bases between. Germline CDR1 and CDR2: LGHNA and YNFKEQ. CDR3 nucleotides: TGTGCCAGCAGCCCCACCCACCCAGTGCCATACAATGAGCAGTTCTTC. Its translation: CASSPTHPVPYNEQFF.

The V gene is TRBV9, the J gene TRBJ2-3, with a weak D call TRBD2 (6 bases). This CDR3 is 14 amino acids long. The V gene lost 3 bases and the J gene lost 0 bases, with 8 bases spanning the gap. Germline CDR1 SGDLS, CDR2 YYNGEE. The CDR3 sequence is CASSGGTSTDTQYF. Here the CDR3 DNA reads TGTGCCAGCAGCGGGGGGACTAGCACAGATACGCAGTATTTT.

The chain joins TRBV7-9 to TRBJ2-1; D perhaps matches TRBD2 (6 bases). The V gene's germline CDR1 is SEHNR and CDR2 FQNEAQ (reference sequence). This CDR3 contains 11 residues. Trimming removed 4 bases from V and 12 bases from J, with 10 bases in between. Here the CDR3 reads CASSYGTSQFF. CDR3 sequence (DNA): TGTGCCAGCAGCTACGGGACTTCGCAGTTCTTC.

For the CDR3, the DNA is TGTGCCAGCAGCCATAGGACAGCCGCAACTAATGAAAAACTGTTTTTT. Amino acid sequence: CASSHRTAATNEKLFF. The genes are TRBV5-6 and TRBJ1-4; perhaps TRBD1 as D (6 bases). CDR1 is SGHDT and CDR2 is YYEEEE in the germline V gene. The CDR3 loop spans 16 amino acids. Trimming removed 4 bases at V and 0 bases at J, with 13 bases between. The full variable domain, with the rest looked up from reference TRBV5-6 and TRBJ1-4, is DAGVTQSPTHLIKTRGQQVTLRCSPKSGHDTVSWYQQALGQGPQFIFQYYEEEERQRGNFPDRFSGHQFPNYSSELNVNALLLGDSALYLCASSHRTAATNEKLFFGSGTQLSVL.